The 24 T cell receptor beta chains given below trace back to one sample, sequenced in a study of STAT5B mutations in CD4+ large granular lymphocyte leukemia. Measured with immunoSEQ multiplex PCR; TCRdb has only the in-frame clones, and not every one. The sample lists about 40,000 clones, approximately 80% seen once, with about 3.8% in the top ten. The sequenced sample consisted of CD4+ T cells from blood buffy coats. These receptors all stem from a human donor in good health.

This rearrangement joins TRBV7-3 to TRBJ2-3; D not resolved. This CDR3 is built from 11 residues. The ends were cut back, 11 bases at V and 7 bases at J, with 13 bases in the middle. Germline V CDR1 and CDR2: SGHTA, FQGTGA. This CDR3 reads CAANSLHTQYF. The CDR3 nucleotides read TGTGCCGCAAATTCCTTACATACGCAGTATTTT.

The sample holds one count of this clone. V and J are TRBV29-1 and TRBJ2-1; 9 bases match TRBD1. This CDR3 region has 14 residues. V was pared by 7 bases and J by 8 bases, with 12 bases of the junction left unmatched. CDR1 and CDR2 (germline): SQVTM, ANQGSEA. The CDR3 sequence: CSAAPGTGLYEQFF. CDR3 bases: TGCAGCGCTGCACCCGGGACAGGGCTCTATGAGCAGTTCTTC.

J is TRBJ1-5 and V is TRBV9, with D tentatively TRBD1 (5 bases). Germline V lookup: CDR1 SGDLS, CDR2 YYNGEE. The CDR3 contains 17 residues. Trimming removed 3 bases from V and 6 bases from J, with 22 bases in between. CDR3 DNA: TGTGCCAGCAGCGCCGCCGAGGGACCGGTAGGCGTTCAGCCCCAGCATTTT. Its protein is CASSAAEGPVGVQPQHF.

This chain links TRBV7-9 with TRBJ2-3; no clear D. Germline CDR1 SEHNR, CDR2 FQNEAQ (reference sequence). The CDR3 spans 16 residues. The V and J ends lost 0 bases and 2 bases respectively, with 12 bases between them. In DNA form, the CDR3 reads TGTGCCAGCAGCTTAGCGGTGGTTACTTTCACAGATACGCAGTATTTT. Translation: CASSLAVVTFTDTQYF.

This rearrangement joins TRBV10-3 to TRBJ2-3; unclear D gene. The CDR3 length is 16 residues. Germline V gene data show CDR1 as ENHRY and CDR2 as SYGVKD. Trimming removed 2 bases at V and 0 bases at J, with 12 bases between. The CDR3, as DNA: TGTGCCATCAGTGAGACAATGGGAACTAGCACAGATACGCAGTATTTT. It encodes CAISETMGTSTDTQYF.

This clone was seen a few times. The genes are TRBV9 and TRBJ2-1; TRBD2 agrees at 15 bases. Germline loops: CDR1 SGDLS, CDR2 YYNGEE. The CDR3 runs 20 residues. Germline trimming cut 3 bases from V and 8 bases from J; bases unmatched to any gene: 18. CDR3 residues: CASSGQPGLAGGRFADEQFF. The CDR3 bases are TGTGCCAGCAGCGGACAACCGGGACTAGCGGGAGGAAGATTTGCGGATGAGCAGTTCTTC.

The chain employs TRBV11-3 and TRBJ2-2; D is possibly TRBD1 (6 bases). The V gene's germline CDR1 is SGHNT and CDR2 YENEEA. Trimming cost V 6 bases and J 5 bases, with 10 bases left between them. The CDR3 consists of 13 residues. This CDR3 is CASSLQGTGELFF. The CDR3 nucleotides are TGTGCCAGCAGTTTACAGGGAACCGGGGAGCTGTTTTTT.

The rearrangement uses TRBV27 and TRBJ2-7; D not resolved. The V and J ends lost 2 bases and 2 bases respectively, with 13 bases between them. In germline, CDR1 is MNHEY, CDR2 SMNVEV (reference sequence). The CDR3 totals 15 residues. The CDR3 region has the DNA TGTGCCAGCAGTTTACTCGTTGGGCCAACCTACGAGCAGTACTTC. This gives the protein CASSLLVGPTYEQYF.

This clone was detected once. This chain uses TRBV30 with TRBJ2-1; D is unclear. V gave up 2 bases and J gave up 4 bases, with 9 bases separating them. CDR1 and CDR2 (germline): GTSNPN, SVGIG (reference sequence). The CDR3 loop spans 13 amino acids. CDR3 protein: CAWSKLQYNEQFF. CDR3 DNA: TGTGCCTGGAGTAAGCTACAGTACAATGAGCAGTTCTTC.

CDR3 bases: TGTGCCAGCAGCTTAAGGTCCAGGGGGCTAGAGCAGTACTTC. Residues: CASSLRSRGLEQYF. The chain combines TRBV7-9 with TRBJ2-7; 8 bases match TRBD1. The trim removed 2 bases at V and 7 bases at J, leaving 7 bases unmatched. CDR1 and CDR2 (germline): SEHNR, FQNEAQ (reference sequence). The CDR3 covers 14 residues.

The chain employs TRBV7-9 and TRBJ1-1, with D unresolved. From germline, CDR1 is SEHNR and CDR2 FQNEAQ (reference sequence). This CDR3 comprises 14 residues. The V end was cut by 1 base, the J end by 0 bases, with 6 bases between. This CDR3 reads CASSLVPVNTEAFF. The DNA of the CDR3 is TGTGCCAGCAGCTTAGTACCCGTGAACACTGAAGCTTTCTTT.

The chain is built from TRBV19 and TRBJ2-7; the D gene could be TRBD1 or TRBD2 (5 bases each). Trimming took 1 base from V and 5 from J, leaving 12 bases between them. This CDR3 is 14 amino acids long. Germline lookup yields CDR1 LNHDA and CDR2 SQIVND (reference sequence). This chain's CDR3 is CASSIGQGAHEQYF. CDR3 nucleotides: TGTGCCAGTAGTATAGGGCAGGGAGCCCACGAGCAGTACTTC.

This clone has only one observation. In DNA, the CDR3 is TGTGCCAGCAGCCAAGAACTTCCCAATGAGCAGTTCTTC. It specifies CASSQELPNEQFF. This chain connects TRBV14 to TRBJ2-1; no clear D gene. CDR1 and CDR2 (germline): SGHDN, FVKESK. Trimming took off 0 bases at V and 6 bases at J, with 6 bases between the two ends. There are 13 residues in the CDR3.

V usage is TRBV6-1 and J usage is TRBJ2-2, with D perhaps given as TRBD1 or TRBD2 (6 bases each). V shed 7 bases and J shed 4 bases, with 10 bases lying between them. The length of the CDR3 is 13 residues. Germline V CDR1 and CDR2: MNHNS, SASEGT. In nucleotides, the CDR3 is TGTGCCAGCATACAGGGACTCACCGGGGAGCTGTTTTTT. Residues: CASIQGLTGELFF.

J is TRBJ1-4 and V is TRBV4-1, with unresolved D. CDR3 length: 14 residues. The V and J ends lost 5 bases and 8 bases respectively, with 15 bases between them. CDR1 MGHRA and CDR2 YSYEKL come from the germline V gene. DNA for the CDR3: TGCGCCAGCAGCTCCGGGGTTACGGGAGAAAAACTGTTTTTT. Its translation is CASSSGVTGEKLFF.

This chain connects TRBV19 to TRBJ2-7; the D is unclear. Germline values: CDR1 LNHDA, CDR2 SQIVND (reference sequence). The CDR3 is 13 residues long. Trimming left V 3 bases short and J 2 bases short, with 8 bases between. In DNA form, the CDR3 reads TGTGCCAGTAGTATCGAACAGACCTACGAGCAGTACTTC. Amino acids: CASSIEQTYEQYF.

The CDR3 sequence: CASSLGSRGRSETQYF. CDR3 sequence (DNA): TGTGCCAGCAGCTTGGGGTCTAGGGGAAGGAGTGAGACCCAGTACTTC. The genes are TRBV5-4 and TRBJ2-5, with D tentatively TRBD1 (5 bases). This CDR3 is built from 16 residues. Germline V gives CDR1 SGHNT, CDR2 YYREEE (reference sequence). The V and J ends lost 0 bases and 5 bases respectively, with 17 bases between them. Combining the CDR3 with reference TRBV5-4 and TRBJ2-5 gives the whole variable domain ETGVTQSPTHLIKTRGQQVTLRCSSQSGHNTVSWYQQALGQGPQFIFQYYREEENGRGNFPPRFSGLQFPNYSSELNVNALELDDSALYLCASSLGSRGRSETQYFGPGTRLLVL.

A word on this clone: The sample has other DNA sequences that encode this CDR3 too. The CDR3 protein is CASSVGGTGELFF. CDR3 sequence (DNA): TGTGCCAGCAGCGTAGGGGGAACCGGGGAGCTGTTTTTT. The chain uses TRBV9 and TRBJ2-2; no clear D gene. The CDR3 has 13 amino acids. Germline V gene sequence: CDR1 SGDLS, CDR2 YYNGEE. With 0 bases removed from V and 5 bases from J, the gap between germline ends came to 5 bases.

The chain carries TRBV4-3 and TRBJ2-1; D possibly corresponds to TRBD2 (6 bases). From germline, CDR1 is LGHNA and CDR2 YSLEER. Trimming removed 4 bases from V and 5 bases from J, with 15 bases in between. The CDR3 totals 15 residues. CDR3 region: CASSPLGGGDNEQFF. The DNA for the CDR3 is TGCGCCAGCAGCCCCTTGGGGGGAGGCGACAATGAGCAGTTCTTC.

This clone was recorded once. This chain uses TRBV11-3 with TRBJ2-7; TRBD2 agrees at 8 bases. Germline loops: CDR1 SGHNT, CDR2 YENEEA. The trim removed 3 bases at V and 5 bases at J, leaving 12 bases unmatched. This CDR3 is 16 amino acids long. The CDR3 coding sequence is TGTGCCAGCAGCTTCTCGCTAGCGGGCGTTCTTAACGAGCAGTACTTC. This codes for CASSFSLAGVLNEQYF.

The sample holds a few counts of this clone. J is TRBJ1-6 and V is TRBV6-5; D remains unclear. V lost 8 bases, J lost 8 bases, and 16 bases lay in between. This CDR3 spans 14 amino acids. Germline V lookup: CDR1 MNHEY, CDR2 SVGAGI. Written as DNA, the CDR3 is TGTGCCAGCTCCGAAAGAGGGCGACATTCACCCCTCCACTTT. This sequence encodes CASSERGRHSPLHF.

This rearrangement joins TRBV7-2 to TRBJ2-1; 14 bases fit TRBD2. The CDR3 length is 15 residues. V was pared by 4 bases and J by 9 bases, with 5 bases of the junction left unmatched. Germline CDR1 and CDR2: SGHTA and FQGNSA. As DNA, the CDR3 is TGTGCCAGCAGCTCCCGACTAGCGGGAGGGTCTGAGCAGTTCTTC. Translated: CASSSRLAGGSEQFF. Combining the CDR3 with reference TRBV7-2 and TRBJ2-1 gives the whole variable domain GAGVSQSPSNKVTEKGKDVELRCDPISGHTALYWYRQSLGQGLEFLIYFQGNSAPDKSGLPSDRFSAERTGGSVSTLTIQRTQQEDSAVYLCASSSRLAGGSEQFFGPGTRLTVL.

This clone was seen once. The V call is TRBV25-1, the J call TRBJ1-3, with a tentative D call TRBD1 (6 bases). The V gene's germline CDR1 is MGHDK and CDR2 SYGVNS. The V end lost 5 bases, the J end lost 4 bases, and 18 bases lay between the germline ends. The CDR3 contains 16 residues. CDR3 residues: CASSPGHLPSGNTIYF. In DNA, the CDR3 is TGTGCCAGCAGTCCGGGACACCTACCTTCAGGAAACACCATATATTTT. The full variable domain, rest sourced from reference TRBV25-1 and TRBJ1-3, is EADIYQTPRYLVIGTGKKITLECSQTMGHDKMYWYQQDPGMELHLIHYSYGVNSTEKGDLSSESTVSRIRTEHFPLTLESARPSHTSQYLCASSPGHLPSGNTIYFGEGSWLTVV.

V gene TRBV7-9 combines with J gene TRBJ1-6; TRBD1 is a possible D gene (5 bases). Trimming took off 3 bases at V and 9 bases at J, with 12 bases between the two ends. Looked up from germline, CDR1 is SEHNR and CDR2 is FQNEAQ (reference sequence). This CDR3 is 14 amino acids long. The CDR3 sequence is CASSFLRGGSPLHF. In DNA form, the CDR3 reads TGTGCCAGCAGCTTTCTTAGGGGAGGTTCACCCCTCCACTTT. Full variable domain (missing parts from reference TRBV7-9 and TRBJ1-6): DTGVSQNPRHKITKRGQNVTFRCDPISEHNRLYWYRQTLGQGPEFLTYFQNEAQLEKSRLLSDRFSAERPKGSFSTLEIQRTEQGDSAMYLCASSFLRGGSPLHFGNGTRLTVT.